This T cell receptor beta chain derives from a study of T cell repertoires in cytomegalovirus infection. Across the whole study: Recently described HLA-C-restricted plus well-studied HLA-B-restricted CMV epitopes were used. A matching HLA type, together with CMV infection, was signaled by public TCR beta signatures.

TCRdb analysed the reads with MiXCR anew, one entry per CDR3 protein. The sample lists about 830,000 distinct CDR3 sequences, roughly 33% occurring once. Germline V lookup: CDR1 LNHNV, CDR2 YYDKDF (reference sequence). There are 17 residues in the CDR3. The J segment lost 4 bases and the V segment lost 1 base, leaving 13 bases of the junction unmatched. With respect to this clonotype: Its matching antigen is unknown.

Study outcomes and limitations: HLA-C-restricted CMV clonotypes gave the most frequent clonotype in two of eight donors. Individuals carrying CMV plus the relevant HLA were identified by cumulative frequency of public TCR beta families.

The chain combines TRBV15 with TRBJ2-7; 7 nucleotides agree with TRBD2. The sequence was obtained from a human donor in good health (CMV status not recorded). Some clones in this sample may be carry-over from other donors' samples. The starting material was cultured CD8+ T cells from PBMCs, obtained from culture after CMV antigen stimulation. This CDR3 reads CATSRVSCALARYEQYV. The CDR3, as DNA: TGTGCCACCAGCAGAGTCAGTTGCGCACTAGCGCGGTACGAGCAGTACGTC.